Each of the 8 T cell receptor beta chains below was sequenced from the same sample in a study of cytomegalovirus exposure and HLA in healthy donors. Both 60 Vbeta primers and 13 Jbeta primers went into the PCR. Sequencing used immunoSEQ multiplex PCR; TCRdb keeps in-frame clones, though not all of them. The profile covers fewer than 300,000 clones, with about nine tenths appearing a single time and roughly 4% taken by the ten largest. Input material: PBMCs. The origin of the receptors is a man aged 35 to 55 in good health and CMV-seropositive.

V and J are TRBV6-1 and TRBJ2-3; TRBD1 aligns across 7 bases. CDR1 is MNHNS and CDR2 is SASEGT in the germline V gene. V lost 10 bases and J lost 0; bases outside the gene matches: 7. This CDR3 is built from 14 residues. CDR3 amino acids: CATLDRTSTDTQYF. The CDR3 DNA reads TGTGCCACCCTGGACAGGACTAGCACAGATACGCAGTATTTT.

In the case of this clone: The junction shows a germline mismatch at one end, possibly a read error. This rearrangement joins TRBV7-9 to TRBJ1-1, with 8 nucleotides matching TRBD1. The germline V gene encodes CDR1 SEHNR and CDR2 FQNEAQ (reference sequence). The CDR3 totals 16 residues. CDR3 DNA sequence: TGTTCCAGCAGCTTTAGGACAGGGATGGAGGACACTGAAGCTTTCTTT. Protein sequence: CSSSFRTGMEDTEAFF.

The chain uses TRBV28 and TRBJ2-2, with 8 bases aligning to TRBD2. CDR3 size: 14 residues. V lost 8 bases to trimming and J lost 5 bases; unmatched junction nucleotides: 7. Germline V gene sequence: CDR1 MDHEN, CDR2 SYDVKM. CDR3: CASGQTSATGELFF. The CDR3 DNA reads TGTGCCAGCGGCCAGACTAGCGCTACCGGGGAGCTGTTTTTT.

The chain has TRBV20-1 and TRBJ2-3; D is ambiguous. The germline V and J ends were trimmed by 3 bases and 2 bases, with 3 bases remaining between them. Germline V gene lookup returns CDR1 DFQATT and CDR2 SNEGSKA (reference sequence). The CDR3 contains 11 residues. The CDR3 nucleotides read TGCAGTGCTAGTCTCACAGATACGCAGTATTTT. Encoded protein: CSASLTDTQYF.

The rearrangement links TRBV27 to TRBJ2-7; TRBD2 matches 10 bases. Germline V gives CDR1 MNHEY, CDR2 SMNVEV (reference sequence). V dropped 3 bases and J dropped 7; count of bases not matched to a gene: 15. The CDR3 has 17 amino acids. CDR3: CASSLQGRSSGGGEQYF. CDR3 DNA: TGTGCCAGCAGTTTGCAGGGGCGGTCTAGCGGGGGCGGGGAGCAGTACTTC.

The V gene is TRBV27, the J gene TRBJ2-7; a weak D match, TRBD2 (6 bases). CDR3 length equals 16 residues. Looked up from germline, CDR1 is MNHEY and CDR2 is SMNVEV (reference sequence). The V gene lost 5 bases and the J gene lost 1 base, with 18 bases spanning the gap. CDR3 sequence reads: CASSISAGRTSYEQYF. CDR3 coding DNA: TGTGCCAGCAGTATCTCCGCGGGGAGAACGTCCTACGAGCAGTACTTC.

The chain combines TRBV4-1 with TRBJ2-1; 13 nucleotides match TRBD2. The CDR3 is made up of 17 amino acids. Germline V gene sequence: CDR1 MGHRA, CDR2 YSYEKL. V gave up 1 base and J gave up 0 bases; unmatched junction bases: 0. Written as DNA, the CDR3 is TGCGCCAGCAGCCAAGGGACTAGCGGGAGCTCCTACAATGAGCAGTTCTTC. Translation: CASSQGTSGSSYNEQFF.

The chain carries TRBV27 and TRBJ2-1; 7 nucleotides align to TRBD2. V was pared by 3 bases and J by 3 bases, with 8 bases of the junction left unmatched. The CDR3 runs to 16 residues. CDR1 is MNHEY, CDR2 SMNVEV, per germline (reference sequence). The CDR3 loop is CASSLGGGGNYNEQFF. CDR3 nucleotide sequence: TGTGCCAGCAGTTTGGGCGGCGGGGGAAACTACAATGAGCAGTTCTTC.